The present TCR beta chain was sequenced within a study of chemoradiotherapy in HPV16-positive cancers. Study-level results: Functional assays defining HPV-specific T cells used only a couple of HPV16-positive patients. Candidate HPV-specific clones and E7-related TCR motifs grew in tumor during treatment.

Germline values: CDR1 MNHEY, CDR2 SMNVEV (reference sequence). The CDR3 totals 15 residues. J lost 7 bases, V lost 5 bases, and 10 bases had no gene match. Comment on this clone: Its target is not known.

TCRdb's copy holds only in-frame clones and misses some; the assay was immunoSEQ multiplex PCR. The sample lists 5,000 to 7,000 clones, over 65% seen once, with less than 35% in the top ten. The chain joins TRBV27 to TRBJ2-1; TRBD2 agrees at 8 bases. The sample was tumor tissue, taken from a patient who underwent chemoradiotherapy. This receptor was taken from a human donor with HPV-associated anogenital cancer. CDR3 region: CASSLGLATGNEQFF. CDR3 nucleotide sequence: TGTGCCAGCAGTCTTGGACTAGCCACAGGGAATGAGCAGTTCTTC.